The clone carrying this T cell receptor (beta chain) came up many times. The entry originates in a study of response to subunit inactivated influenza vaccine. TCRdb reprocessed the RT-PCR reads with MiXCR, giving one entry per CDR3 protein. The sample has approximately 530,000 distinct CDR3 sequences, roughly 8.2% seen once. The origin of this receptor is a man aged 45 to 75 who received an inactivated influenza vaccine. The input for sequencing was PBMCs from blood, taken around 25 months after vaccination.

CDR3 protein: CASSSLTGSDTQYF. DNA of the CDR3: TGTGCCAGCAGCTCACTGACAGGGTCAGATACGCAGTATTTT. The rearrangement joins TRBV7-2 to TRBJ2-3; 7 bases map to TRBD1. CDR3 length: 14 amino acids. Germline lookup yields CDR1 SGHTA and CDR2 FQGNSA. V dropped 4 bases and J dropped 4; count of bases not matched to a gene: 5.